This is a list of T cell receptor beta chains from one sample in a study of blood T cell repertoires in COVID-19. Method: immunoSEQ multiplex PCR; TCRdb's copy keeps in-frame clones and lacks some. The table includes about 320,000 clones, approximately 85% detected once. Sequencing was performed on peripheral blood. These receptors were obtained from a human donor in a cohort sampled during active COVID-19. Both conserved end residues are part of each CDR3. Fields, in order: CDR3 protein, CDR3 DNA, D gene, V gene, J gene, clone size. D genes are given only for firm matches. Expanded clones are given a class, and other clones once, few, many or no size at all.

CASSLLGGGSYNSPLHF	TGTGCCAGCAGCTTACTGGGGGGAGGCTCCTATAATTCACCCCTCCACTTT	NA	TRBV7-2	TRBJ1-6	once
CASSLFLGLRGTYEQYF	TGCGCCAGCAGCTTGTTTCTGGGTCTTCGGGGAACCTACGAGCAGTACTTC	NA	TRBV5-1	TRBJ2-7	NA
CASSLGLTSSDTQYF	TGTGCCAGCAGCTTAGGCCTGACTAGCTCAGATACGCAGTATTTT	TRBD2	TRBV13	TRBJ2-3	NA
CASSVGGGTGQPQHF	TGTGCCAGCAGCGTAGGAGGGGGCACCGGTCAGCCCCAGCATTTT	TRBD1	TRBV9	TRBJ1-5	NA
CAISDVGTGGGYEQYF	TGTGCCATCAGTGACGTTGGGACAGGGGGAGGCTACGAGCAGTACTTC	TRBD1	TRBV10-3	TRBJ2-7	NA
CASSTGVYGYTF	TGTGCCAGCAGCACAGGGGTCTATGGCTACACCTTC	TRBD1	TRBV6-5	TRBJ1-2	NA
CASRTDRGSYEQYF	TGTGCCAGCAGGACGGACAGGGGTTCCTACGAGCAGTACTTC	TRBD1	TRBV2	TRBJ2-7	NA
CASSPMDGTYEQYF	TGCGCCAGCAGCCCCATGGACGGGACTTACGAGCAGTACTTC	NA	TRBV5-1	TRBJ2-7	NA
CASSPTGTQNYGYTF	TGTGCCAGCAGCCCAACAGGGACCCAAAACTATGGCTACACCTTC	NA	TRBV9	TRBJ1-2	NA
CASSPTLNTEAFF	TGTGCCAGCAGCCCGACACTCAACACTGAAGCTTTCTTT	NA	TRBV12-3/TRBV12-4	TRBJ1-1	NA
CASSKGTASYEQYF	TGTGCCAGTAGTAAGGGGACAGCTAGCTACGAGCAGTACTTC	TRBD1	TRBV19	TRBJ2-7	NA
CASSLGQSYGYTF	TGTGCCAGCTCACTGGGACAGTCCTATGGCTACACCTTC	TRBD1	TRBV18	TRBJ1-2	NA
CASSYTRDSGQPQHF	TGTGCCAGCAGTTATACTCGCGATTCAGGTCAGCCCCAGCATTTT	NA	TRBV6-5	TRBJ1-5	few
CASTREGTDTQYF	TGTGCCAGTACAAGGGAGGGCACAGATACGCAGTATTTT	NA	TRBV19	TRBJ2-3	NA
CASSLLAGGLDEQFF	TGTGCCAGCAGCTTACTAGCGGGGGGTTTGGATGAGCAGTTCTTC	TRBD2	TRBV7-9	TRBJ2-1	NA
CASSPTLLGRGVNEQFF	TGTGCCAGCAGCCCCACCCTATTGGGGCGCGGGGTAAATGAGCAGTTCTTC	NA	TRBV7-3	TRBJ2-1	NA
CASSYTAGYGYTF	TGTGCCAGCAGTTACACGGCAGGCTATGGCTACACCTTC	NA	TRBV6-5	TRBJ1-2	NA
CASRGTGKEKLFF	TGTGCCAGCAGAGGGACAGGGAAAGAAAAACTGTTTTTT	TRBD1	TRBV6-5	TRBJ1-4	NA
CASSLLTGDNTEAFF	TGTGCCAGCTCACTCCTGACAGGGGATAACACTGAAGCTTTCTTT	TRBD1	TRBV18	TRBJ1-1	NA
CASSHTAGGGLTLHF	TGTGCCAGCAGTCATACTGCGGGGGGTGGCCTCACCCTCCACTTT	NA	TRBV6-5	TRBJ1-6	NA
CASSPGTGLTYGYTF	TGTGCCAGCAGTCCGGGGACAGGGTTAACCTATGGCTACACCTTC	TRBD1	TRBV6-5	TRBJ1-2	NA
CASSLEGHKNTEAFF	TGTGCCAGCAGCTTAGAGGGACACAAGAACACTGAAGCTTTCTTT	NA	TRBV7-8	TRBJ1-1	NA
CASSILSGTGGGYTF	TGTGCCAGTAGTATCCTCTCGGGGACAGGTGGCGGCTACACCTTC	TRBD1	TRBV19	TRBJ1-2	NA
CSVPLGTGVTGELFF	TGCAGCGTTCCCCTCGGGACAGGGGTGACCGGGGAGCTGTTTTTT	TRBD1	TRBV29-1	TRBJ2-2	once
CASSHLGTQSSYEQYF	TGTGCCAGCAGCCATCTCGGGACTCAGAGCTCCTACGAGCAGTACTTC	NA	TRBV11-2	TRBJ2-7	NA
CAMDSGPEAFF	TGCGCAATGGACTCAGGCCCTGAAGCTTTCTTT	NA	TRBV29-1	TRBJ1-1	NA
CAWNDRTVDETQYF	TGTGCCTGGAATGACAGGACAGTTGATGAGACCCAGTACTTC	NA	TRBV30	TRBJ2-5	NA
CASSRQVSYEQYF	TGTGCCAGCAGCAGACAGGTTTCCTACGAGCAGTACTTC	NA	TRBV21-1	TRBJ2-7	few
CASSNPGTSGGYF	TGTGCCAGCAGTAACCCCGGGACTAGCGGGGGGTATTTT	TRBD2	TRBV12-3/TRBV12-4	TRBJ2-3	NA
CASSQARLGLRYTGELFF	TGTGCCAGCAGCCAAGCCCGACTTGGACTGCGTTACACCGGGGAGCTGTTTTTT	NA	TRBV14	TRBJ2-2	NA
CATSSRGRNTGELFF	TGTGCCACCAGCAGTAGGGGGAGAAACACCGGGGAGCTGTTTTTT	NA	TRBV15	TRBJ2-2	NA
CASSGSGGVNTEAFF	TGTGCCAGCAGTGGAAGTGGGGGGGTGAACACTGAAGCTTTCTTT	NA	TRBV2	TRBJ1-1	NA
CASSYSSDNEQFF	TGTGCCAGCAGTTACTCGTCAGACAATGAGCAGTTCTTC	NA	TRBV6-5	TRBJ2-1	NA
CASSSGFGAKNIQYF	TGTGCCAGCAGTTCAGGGTTCGGGGCCAAAAACATTCAGTACTTC	NA	TRBV6-5	TRBJ2-4	once
CASSPWGGLGSPLHF	TGTGCCAGCAGTCCCTGGGGGGGTTTAGGTTCACCCCTCCACTTT	NA	TRBV27	TRBJ1-6	NA
CASSSDRDTANIQYF	TGTGCCAGCAGCTCCGACCGGGACACGGCAAACATTCAGTACTTC	NA	TRBV7-2	TRBJ2-4	NA
CATSRLQGDTEAFF	TGTGCCACCAGCAGACTCCAGGGGGACACTGAAGCTTTCTTT	TRBD1	TRBV15	TRBJ1-1	NA
CASSLGLSTETQYF	TGTGCCAGCAGTTTAGGTCTATCCACAGAAACGCAGTATTTT	NA	TRBV27	TRBJ2-3	NA
CASSSWSGGTVNEQFF	TGTGCCAGCAGCTCATGGTCGGGGGGCACAGTCAATGAGCAGTTCTTC	NA	TRBV5-4	TRBJ2-1	NA
CASSFWTAYEQYF	TGTGCCAGCAGCTTTTGGACAGCCTACGAGCAGTACTTC	NA	TRBV5-6	TRBJ2-7	NA
CSAGTPRDTIYF	TGCAGTGCCGGGACACCACGGGACACCATATATTTT	NA	TRBV29-1	TRBJ1-3	NA
CASSPHTTLTGDEQYF	TGTGCCAGCAGTCCCCATACAACCCTAACAGGGGACGAGCAGTACTTC	TRBD1	TRBV27	TRBJ2-7	NA
CASSLSVTGELFF	TGTGCCAGCAGCTTATCAGTAACCGGGGAGCTGTTTTTT	NA	TRBV11-3	TRBJ2-2	NA
CASSQGLAGGTSYEQYF	TGTGCCAGCAGCCAAGGTCTCGCGGGGGGAACCTCCTACGAGCAGTACTTC	TRBD2	TRBV3-1/TRBV3-2	TRBJ2-7	NA
CASSVVPAGSNTIYF	TGTGCCAGCAGCGTAGTACCAGCCGGGAGCAACACCATATATTTT	NA	TRBV9	TRBJ1-3	NA
CASRVIGDTQYF	TGTGCCAGTAGAGTAATCGGGGATACGCAGTATTTT	NA	TRBV19	TRBJ2-3	NA
CASSIFPGEAFF	TGTGCCAGTAGTATCTTCCCGGGTGAAGCTTTCTTT	NA	TRBV19	TRBJ1-1	NA
CASTHSLNTGELFF	TGTGCCAGTACTCACAGTTTGAACACCGGGGAGCTGTTTTTT	NA	TRBV19	TRBJ2-2	NA
CASSPPGGSNQPQHF	TGTGCCAGCAGTCCCCCCGGGGGGAGCAATCAGCCCCAGCATTTT	NA	TRBV2	TRBJ1-5	NA
CASSRGQGPNTEAFF	TGCGCCAGCAGCAGAGGACAGGGGCCGAACACTGAAGCTTTCTTT	TRBD1	TRBV5-1	TRBJ1-1	once
CASSKGDGELFF	TGCGCCAGCAGTAAGGGGGACGGGGAGCTGTTTTTT	NA	TRBV10-1	TRBJ2-2	NA
CSVVFAYSYSYEQYF	TGCAGCGTTGTGTTTGCTTACTCATACTCCTACGAGCAGTACTTC	NA	TRBV29-1	TRBJ2-7	NA
CARDEGGDEKLFF	TGCGCCAGGGACGAAGGGGGGGATGAAAAACTGTTTTTT	NA	TRBV10-1	TRBJ1-4	NA
CASSAVGGASYNEQFF	TGTGCCAGCAGCGCGGTCGGGGGAGCCTCCTACAATGAGCAGTTCTTC	NA	TRBV9	TRBJ2-1	NA
CASSLTGRTEAFF	TGTGCCAGCAGCTTAACAGGCAGGACAGAAGCTTTCTTT	NA	TRBV7-3	TRBJ1-1	few
CASSGRGGASEQFF	TGCGCCAGCAGTGGGCGCGGGGGGGCCAGTGAGCAGTTCTTC	TRBD2	TRBV10-2	TRBJ2-1	once